One and the same sample provided the 4 T cell receptor beta chains below, sequenced in a study of cytomegalovirus exposure and HLA in healthy donors. PCR involved 60 Vbeta and 13 Jbeta primers. Sequencing was performed with immunoSEQ multiplex PCR; in TCRdb, only in-frame clones are kept and a portion is missing. This sample contains around 100,000 clones. Sequenced material: PBMCs. The receptors here all came from a man aged 35 to 55 in good health and CMV-seropositive.

The V and J genes are TRBV6-1 and TRBJ1-2; the D gene is possibly TRBD1 (5 bases). The germline V gene encodes CDR1 MNHNS and CDR2 SASEGT. The CDR3 extends over 15 amino acids. Trimming removed 6 bases at V and 3 bases at J, with 17 bases between. The CDR3 nucleotides read TGTGCCAGCAGGGAGGGGCCTCCAGCCTACTATGGCTACACCTTC. Its protein is CASREGPPAYYGYTF.

This sequence joins TRBV6-5 and TRBJ2-5, with unresolved D. The J call may be incorrect, as the DNA end agrees better with TRBJ2-7. The CDR3 consists of 15 residues. The germline V gene encodes CDR1 MNHEY and CDR2 SVGAGI. CDR3 in amino acids: CASSPRGPNSYEQYF. In nucleotides, the CDR3 is TGTGCCAGCAGTCCCCGCGGTCCCAACTCCTACGAGCAGTACTTC.

The J gene is TRBJ2-2, the V gene TRBV10-1, with 7 bases identical to TRBD2. The CDR3 runs to 18 residues. Germline V gene data show CDR1 as WNHNN and CDR2 as SYGVQD (reference sequence). Trimming removed 5 bases from V and 2 bases from J; junction bases left unmatched: 14. The CDR3 spells CASSSDVLAGENTGELFF. As DNA, the CDR3 is TGCGCCAGCAGTAGCGACGTTCTGGCGGGAGAAAACACCGGGGAGCTGTTTTTT.

This rearrangement joins TRBV28 to TRBJ1-5; TRBD1 might be the D (6 bases). V was pared by 2 bases and J by 2 bases, with 19 bases between. CDR3 length: 18 amino acids. Germline CDR1 is MDHEN and CDR2 is SYDVKM. This CDR3 reads CASSLGLLRGAGNQPQHF. The CDR3 DNA sequence: TGTGCCAGCAGTTTAGGGCTACTGCGGGGGGCCGGCAATCAGCCCCAGCATTTT.